This T cell receptor beta chain originates from a study of T cell responses to AZD1222 COVID-19 vaccine. Across the whole study: Both about-4-week and about-12-week second-dose recipients were combined.

The data were produced by immunoSEQ multiplex PCR, yet TCRdb's version contains in-frame clones alone and is incomplete. The sample lists around 140,000 clones, about 93% seen once, with about 5% in the top ten. Findings and limits, study-wide: Variant regions that are unmutated are reportedly the target of nearly half of spike-specific TCRs. Vaccine-associated CD4 TCRs ranged over spike, dominating at 160-218 and 743-854. Donors in the cohort were predominantly white British and more often female, and clonal diversity was possibly underestimated.

This CDR3 region has 14 residues. V lost 2 bases, J lost 2 bases, and 3 bases stayed unmatched. Germline assignment: CDR1 LNHDA and CDR2 SQIVND (reference sequence). About this clone itself: Its antigen is not known.

This clonotype was sampled from an adult in good health. The rearrangement uses TRBV19 and TRBJ2-7, with 7 nucleotides matching TRBD1. Sequenced here: peripheral blood, sampled on day 0 of AZD1222 vaccination. The chain's CDR3 is CASSIRDSTYEQYF. The CDR3 DNA reads TGTGCCAGTAGTATACGGGACAGCACCTACGAGCAGTACTTC. Drawing the rest from reference TRBV19 and TRBJ2-7, the complete variable domain is DGGITQSPKYLFRKEGQNVTLSCEQNLNHDAMYWYRQDPGQGLRLIYYSQIVNDFQKGDIAEGYSVSREKKESFPLTVTSAQKNPTAFYLCASSIRDSTYEQYFGPGTRLTVT.